This TCR beta chain was observed in a study of blood T cell repertoires in COVID-19. Background on the study: Both acute and convalescent COVID-19 samples were obtained from the United States, Italy and Spain. Sample material is recorded as cDNA or gDNA derived from T cells, B-cell-depleted T cells, or PBMCs.

This clone was counted between two and nine times. Only in-frame clones appear in the TCRdb table, and some are missing; sequencing was by immunoSEQ multiplex PCR. This table holds 100,000 to 150,000 clones, 84% found once. CDR1 and CDR2 from the germline V gene are SNHLY and FYNNEI. This CDR3 contains 15 residues. V was trimmed by 0 bases and J by 6 bases, leaving 12 bases between them. This clonotype was sampled from a woman aged 25 to 39 who had recovered from COVID-19. This rearrangement joins TRBV2 to TRBJ1-5; the D gene is possibly TRBD1 (5 bases). The sample comprised peripheral blood. The DNA for the CDR3 is TGTGCCAGCAGTGAAGCGCGTGGGGGGATTCAGCCCCAGCATTTT. It codes for CASSEARGGIQPQHF.